This paragraph reports one TCR beta chain. Its antigen is undetermined. The data were taken from a study of cytomegalovirus exposure and HLA in healthy donors. Study-wide results and limits: The investigators catalogued 164 TCR beta chains as cytomegalovirus-associated. Across donors, sequencing depth was assumed by presence/absence analyses to be roughly uniform.

The germline gives CDR1 LNHDA, CDR2 SQIVND (reference sequence). V was pared by 5 bases and J by 6 bases, with 2 bases of the junction left unmatched. The CDR3 runs 13 residues. In the PCR, 60 Vbeta and 13 Jbeta primers were used. Sequencing was performed with immunoSEQ multiplex PCR; in TCRdb, only in-frame clones are kept and a portion is missing. The sample has 80,000 to 100,000 clones. The chain is built from TRBV19 and TRBJ2-1, with 9 positions matching TRBD2. Sequenced: PBMCs. The receptor was derived from a man in his forties or fifties in good health and CMV-seronegative. CDR3 residues: CASSDSGGNEQFF. Here the CDR3 DNA reads TGTGCCAGTAGTGATAGCGGGGGCAATGAGCAGTTCTTC.